This record looks at one T cell receptor beta chain sequence and its context. These data belong to a study of blood T cell repertoires in COVID-19. Overall study: PBMCs, B-cell-depleted T cells, or T cells were the source of the cDNA or gDNA that made up the material.

Trimming took 3 bases from V and 6 from J; bases not matched to a gene: 8. This CDR3 spans 15 amino acids. Germline CDR1 is SGHNT and CDR2 is YYREEE (reference sequence). Original processing methods: Amplified reference gene primers provided the basis for estimating nucleated cell counts. Here immunoSEQ multiplex PCR was the method, and the copy in TCRdb shows in-frame clones only, minus some. The V and J calls and clone size are taken from that table; D and trimming were inferred from the DNA. The data show roughly 150,000 clones, with 80% to 90% seen just once and approximately 3% held by the top ten.

This sequence originates from a man aged 55 to 70 with acute or convalescent COVID-19. The chain uses TRBV5-4 and TRBJ2-3, with 9 bases that match TRBD1. The sequenced sample consisted of peripheral blood. The CDR3 region has the DNA TGTGCCAGCAGCTCAACGGGACAGGGTCCCGATACGCAGTATTTT. Encoded protein: CASSSTGQGPDTQYF.